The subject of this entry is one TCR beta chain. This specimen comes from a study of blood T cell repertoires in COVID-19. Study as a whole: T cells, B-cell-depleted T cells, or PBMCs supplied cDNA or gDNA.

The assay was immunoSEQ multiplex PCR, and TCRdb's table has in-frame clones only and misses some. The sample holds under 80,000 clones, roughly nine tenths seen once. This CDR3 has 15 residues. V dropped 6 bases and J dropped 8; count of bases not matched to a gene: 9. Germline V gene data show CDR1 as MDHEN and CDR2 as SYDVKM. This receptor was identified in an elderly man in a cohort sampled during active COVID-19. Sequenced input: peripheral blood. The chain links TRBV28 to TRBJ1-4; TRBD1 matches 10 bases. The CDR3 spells CASRGGQGSIEKLFF. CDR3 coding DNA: TGTGCCAGCAGAGGGGGACAGGGGAGTATAGAAAAACTGTTTTTT.